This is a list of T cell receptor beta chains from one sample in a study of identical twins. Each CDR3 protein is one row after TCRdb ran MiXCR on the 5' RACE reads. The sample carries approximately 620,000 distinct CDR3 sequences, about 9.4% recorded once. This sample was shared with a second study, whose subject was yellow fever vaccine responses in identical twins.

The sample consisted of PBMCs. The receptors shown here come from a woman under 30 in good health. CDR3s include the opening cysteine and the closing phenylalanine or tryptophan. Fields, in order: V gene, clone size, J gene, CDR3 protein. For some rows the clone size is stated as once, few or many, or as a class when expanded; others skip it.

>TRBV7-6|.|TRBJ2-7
CASSLWSSDIYEQYF
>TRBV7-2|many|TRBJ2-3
CASSFLAGGADTQYF
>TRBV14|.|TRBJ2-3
CASSQVGQGAGDTQYF
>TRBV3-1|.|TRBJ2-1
CASSWSNEQFF
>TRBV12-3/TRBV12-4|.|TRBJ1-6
CASSSLRSYNSPLHF
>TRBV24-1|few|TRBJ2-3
CATGGGNPTDTQYF
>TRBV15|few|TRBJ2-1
CATSREGRGDNEQFF
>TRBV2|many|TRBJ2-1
CASRERDGYNEQFF
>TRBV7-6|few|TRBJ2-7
CASSLTSGEGEQYF
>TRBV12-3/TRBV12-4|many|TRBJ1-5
CASSHGQSNQPQHF
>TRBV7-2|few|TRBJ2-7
CASSSGTPPYEQYF
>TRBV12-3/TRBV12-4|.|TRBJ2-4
CATAPGSGQGIAKNIQYF
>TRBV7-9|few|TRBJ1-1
CASSSPRDRGLNTEAFF
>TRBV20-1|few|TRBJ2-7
CSARLHSGGQPREQYF
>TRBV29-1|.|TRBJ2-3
CSVGWSGGGTDTQYF
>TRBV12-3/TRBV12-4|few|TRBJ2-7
CASTGTGDEQYF
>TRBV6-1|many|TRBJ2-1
CASSPFSGGVEQFF
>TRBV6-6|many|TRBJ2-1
CAAGALYNEQFF
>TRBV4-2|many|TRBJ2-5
CASSQDWTSRETQYF
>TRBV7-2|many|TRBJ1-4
CASSSGRGNEKLFF
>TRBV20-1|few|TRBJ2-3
CSADYGASHPGTDTQYF
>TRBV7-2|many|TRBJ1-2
CASSLLQGYGYTF
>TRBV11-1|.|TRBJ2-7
CASSMTEYEQYF
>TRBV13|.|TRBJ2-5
CASSLERPNFQETQYF
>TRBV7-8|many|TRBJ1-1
CASSPGVSRAFF
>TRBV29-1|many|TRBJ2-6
CSVRQDPAGANVLTF
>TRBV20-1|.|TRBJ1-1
CSANFREATEAFF
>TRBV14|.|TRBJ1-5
CASSQGGRHQPQHF
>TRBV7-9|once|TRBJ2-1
CAMSSGLEGEAYNEQFF
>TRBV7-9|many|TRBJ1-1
CASSLVGGTATEAFF
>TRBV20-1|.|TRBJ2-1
CSARYFLAGGRSEQFF
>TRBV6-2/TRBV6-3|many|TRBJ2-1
CASSYLPADLDEQFF
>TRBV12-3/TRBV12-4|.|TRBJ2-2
CASRGTGSAGELFF
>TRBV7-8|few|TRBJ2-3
CASSLTQTSTDTQYF
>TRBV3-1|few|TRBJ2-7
CASSLGTSFYEQYF
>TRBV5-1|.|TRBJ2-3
CASSLAGTGATDTQYF
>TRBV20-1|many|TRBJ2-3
CSAWGRPSNTDTQYF
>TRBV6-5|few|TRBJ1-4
CASSFLNRGPREKLFF
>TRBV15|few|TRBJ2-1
CATSRDRNLAGGNEQFF
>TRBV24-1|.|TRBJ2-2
CATSEQGGRNTGELFF
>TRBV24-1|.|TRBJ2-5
CATSDVGRASKETQYF
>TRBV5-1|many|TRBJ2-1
CASSPGGNNEQFF
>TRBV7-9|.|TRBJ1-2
CASSYGQSSYGYTF
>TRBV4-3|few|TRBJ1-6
CASSQDVPGGFSPLHF
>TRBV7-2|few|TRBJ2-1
CASSSRTTKSDEQFF
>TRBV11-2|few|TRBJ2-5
CASSLQLETQYF
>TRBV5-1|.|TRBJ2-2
CASSPTSLARNTGELFF
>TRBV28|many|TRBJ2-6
CASSPQGSGANVLTF
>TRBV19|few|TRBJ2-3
CASSVGPERGDTQYF
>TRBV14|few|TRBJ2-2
CASSHMTGINTGELFF
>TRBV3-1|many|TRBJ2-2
CASSQREIDTGELFF
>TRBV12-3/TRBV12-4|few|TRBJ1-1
CASSRDSPNTEAFF
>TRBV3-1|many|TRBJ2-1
CASIRQGSHEQFF
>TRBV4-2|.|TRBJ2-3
CASSKGASGANTDTQYF
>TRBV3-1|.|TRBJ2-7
CASRAGQGSYEQYF
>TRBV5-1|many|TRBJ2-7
CASSPYHQGLADTYEQYF
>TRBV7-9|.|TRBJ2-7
CASSPPTGAQLYEQYF
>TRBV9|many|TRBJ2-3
CASSVAGSEDTQYF